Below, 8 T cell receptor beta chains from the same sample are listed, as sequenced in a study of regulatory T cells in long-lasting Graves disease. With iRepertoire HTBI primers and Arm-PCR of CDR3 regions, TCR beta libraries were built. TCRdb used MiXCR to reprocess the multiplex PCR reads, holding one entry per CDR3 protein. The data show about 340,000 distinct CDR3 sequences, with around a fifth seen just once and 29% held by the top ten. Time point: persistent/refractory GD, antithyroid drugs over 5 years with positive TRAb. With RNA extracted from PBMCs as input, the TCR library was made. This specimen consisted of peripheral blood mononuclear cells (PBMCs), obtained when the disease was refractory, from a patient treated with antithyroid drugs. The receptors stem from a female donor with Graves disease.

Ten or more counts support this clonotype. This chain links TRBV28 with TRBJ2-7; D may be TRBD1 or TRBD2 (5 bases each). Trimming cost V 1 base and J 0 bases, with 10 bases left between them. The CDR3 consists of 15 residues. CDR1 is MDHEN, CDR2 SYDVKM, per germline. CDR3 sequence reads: CASSLSWGSSYEQYF. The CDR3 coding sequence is TGTGCCAGCAGTTTATCGTGGGGGAGCTCCTACGAGCAGTACTTC.

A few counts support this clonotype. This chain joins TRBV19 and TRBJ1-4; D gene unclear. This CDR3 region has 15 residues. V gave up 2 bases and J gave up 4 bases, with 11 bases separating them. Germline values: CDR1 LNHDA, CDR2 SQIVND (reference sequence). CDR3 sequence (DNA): TGTGCCAGTAGTATAAGCGGCAGGAGTAATGAAAAACTGTTTTTT. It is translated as CASSISGRSNEKLFF.

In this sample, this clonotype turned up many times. The CDR3 reads CASSYRRQDSARNEQYF. The CDR3 bases are TGTGCCAGCAGTTACAGGCGACAGGACTCCGCCCGAAACGAGCAGTACTTC. This chain connects TRBV6-5 to TRBJ2-7, with D possibly being TRBD1 (6 bases). The germline gives CDR1 MNHEY, CDR2 SVGAGI. V dropped 2 bases and J dropped 5 bases, with 22 bases sitting between them. The CDR3 has 17 amino acids.

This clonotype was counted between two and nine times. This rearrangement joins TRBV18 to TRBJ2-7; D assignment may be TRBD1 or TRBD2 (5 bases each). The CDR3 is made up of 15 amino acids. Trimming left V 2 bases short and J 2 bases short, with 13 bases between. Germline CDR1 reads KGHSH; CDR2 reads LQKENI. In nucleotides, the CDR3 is TGTGCCAGCTCACCAGGGACGGCCGCCGCCTACGAGCAGTACTTC. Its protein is CASSPGTAAAYEQYF.

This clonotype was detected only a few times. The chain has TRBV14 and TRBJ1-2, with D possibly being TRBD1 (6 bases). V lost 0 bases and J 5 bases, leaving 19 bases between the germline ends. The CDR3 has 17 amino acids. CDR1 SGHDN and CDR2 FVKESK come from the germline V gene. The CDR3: CASSQDRRSDSFYGYTF. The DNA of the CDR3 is TGTGCCAGCAGCCAAGATCGAAGATCGGACAGCTTTTATGGCTACACCTTC.

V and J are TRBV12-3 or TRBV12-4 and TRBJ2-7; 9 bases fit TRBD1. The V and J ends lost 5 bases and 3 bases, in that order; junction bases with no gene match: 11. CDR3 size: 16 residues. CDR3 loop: CASSPRTGVWDYEQYF. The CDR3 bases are TGTGCCAGCAGTCCGAGGACAGGGGTATGGGACTACGAGCAGTACTTC.

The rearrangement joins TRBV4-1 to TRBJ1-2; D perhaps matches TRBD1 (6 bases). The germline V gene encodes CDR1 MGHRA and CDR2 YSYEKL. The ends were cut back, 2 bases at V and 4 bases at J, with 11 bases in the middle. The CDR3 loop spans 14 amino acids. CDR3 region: CASSQITGIYGYTF. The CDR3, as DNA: TGCGCCAGCAGCCAAATCACAGGGATCTATGGCTACACCTTC.

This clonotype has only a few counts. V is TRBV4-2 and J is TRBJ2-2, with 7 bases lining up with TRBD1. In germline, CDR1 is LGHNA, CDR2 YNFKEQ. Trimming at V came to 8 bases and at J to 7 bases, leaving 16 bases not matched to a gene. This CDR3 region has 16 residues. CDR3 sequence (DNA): TGTGCCAGCGGGCCGATCGGGACAGCTCTGGACGGGGAGCTGTTTTTT. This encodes CASGPIGTALDGELFF.